Below are 5 T cell receptor beta chains sequenced from a single sample in a study of Siglec-9 on CD8 T cells in melanoma. The repertoire was sequenced with immunoSEQ multiplex PCR; TCRdb's copy has only in-frame clones and lacks some. The table lists roughly 30,000 clones, about 80% of them singletons. Sequenced: Siglec-9- CD8+ T cells sorted from blood. The receptors stem from a human donor in good health.

The chain carries TRBV5-6 and TRBJ1-2; no firm D call. CDR3 length: 14 residues. V was cut by 0 bases and J by 5 bases, with 11 bases left in between. The germline V gene has CDR1 SGHDT and CDR2 YYEEEE. The CDR3 loop reads CASSLGRIPYGYTF. CDR3 in DNA: TGTGCCAGCAGCTTGGGACGGATCCCTTATGGCTACACCTTC. The full variable domain, its missing parts supplied by reference TRBV5-6 and TRBJ1-2, is DAGVTQSPTHLIKTRGQQVTLRCSPKSGHDTVSWYQQALGQGPQFIFQYYEEEERQRGNFPDRFSGHQFPNYSSELNVNALLLGDSALYLCASSLGRIPYGYTFGSGTRLTVV.

This clone was counted only a few times. This rearrangement joins TRBV10-2 to TRBJ1-1; 8 bases line up with TRBD1. CDR1 is WSHSY and CDR2 is SAAADI in the germline V gene. V gave up 8 bases and J gave up 3 bases; unmatched junction bases: 5. The CDR3 covers 13 residues. CDR3 residues: CASGQGQDTEAFF. CDR3 DNA: TGCGCCAGCGGACAGGGTCAGGACACTGAAGCTTTCTTT.

This sequence joins TRBV11-2 and TRBJ1-6; TRBD1 aligns across 8 bases. The CDR3 is made up of 17 amino acids. Germline V gene data show CDR1 as SGHAT and CDR2 as FQNNGV. Trimming cost V 6 bases and J 3 bases; bases outside gene matches: 10. CDR3 DNA: TGTGCCAGCAGGGACAGGGTTCGTGGTGACTATAATTCACCCCTCCACTTT. This encodes CASRDRVRGDYNSPLHF. Together with reference TRBV11-2 and TRBJ1-6, the CDR3 gives the full variable domain: EAGVAQSPRYKIIEKRQSVAFWCNPISGHATLYWYQQILGQGPKLLIQFQNNGVVDDSQLPKDRFSAERLKGVDSTLKIQPAKLEDSAVYLCASRDRVRGDYNSPLHFGNGTRLTVT.

V usage is TRBV13 and J usage is TRBJ1-1; D not certain. This CDR3 is 13 amino acids long. The ends were cut back, 2 bases at V and 3 bases at J, with 7 bases in the middle. Looked up from germline, CDR1 is PRHDT and CDR2 is FYEKMQ (reference sequence). The CDR3 spells CASSLSGYTEAFF. In DNA, the CDR3 is TGTGCCAGCAGCTTAAGCGGATACACTGAAGCTTTCTTT. Together with reference TRBV13 and TRBJ1-1, the CDR3 gives the full variable domain: AAGVIQSPRHLIKEKRETATLKCYPIPRHDTVYWYQQGPGQDPQFLISFYEKMQSDKGSIPDRFSAQQFSDYHSELNMSSLELGDSALYFCASSLSGYTEAFFGQGTRLTVV.

The gene calls are TRBV9 and TRBJ2-7; 7 nucleotides align to TRBD2. Trimming at V came to 0 bases and at J to 2 bases, leaving 2 bases not matched to a gene. This CDR3 has 14 amino acids. Germline CDR1 SGDLS, CDR2 YYNGEE. CDR3 in amino acids: CASSVAGGPYEQYF. DNA of the CDR3: TGTGCCAGCAGCGTAGCGGGGGGACCCTACGAGCAGTACTTC.